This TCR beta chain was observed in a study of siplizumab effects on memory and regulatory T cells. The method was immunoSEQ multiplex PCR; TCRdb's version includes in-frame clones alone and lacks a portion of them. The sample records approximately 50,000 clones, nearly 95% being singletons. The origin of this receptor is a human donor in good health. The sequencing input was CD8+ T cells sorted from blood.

The CDR3 DNA is TGTGCCAGCAGCTTAGATACCGCGCGAGCTTTTCCCTACGAGCAGTACTTC. Protein product: CASSLDTARAFPYEQYF. The chain uses TRBV11-2 and TRBJ2-7, with D unresolved. This CDR3 contains 17 residues. Germline CDR1 is SGHAT and CDR2 is FQNNGV. Trimming removed 0 bases from V and 2 bases from J, with 17 bases in between. The full variable domain, in which reference TRBV11-2 and TRBJ2-7 provide the parts outside the CDR3, is EAGVAQSPRYKIIEKRQSVAFWCNPISGHATLYWYQQILGQGPKLLIQFQNNGVVDDSQLPKDRFSAERLKGVDSTLKIQPAKLEDSAVYLCASSLDTARAFPYEQYFGPGTRLTVT.